This is a list of T cell receptor beta chains from one sample in a study of siplizumab effects on memory and regulatory T cells. The data were produced by immunoSEQ multiplex PCR, yet TCRdb's version contains in-frame clones alone and is incomplete. Of more than 95,000 clones listed, 85% to 95% were seen once; the top ten hold around 0.62%. Sequenced input: Tregs sorted from blood. The receptors were gathered from a human donor in good health. The CDR3 runs from the conserved cysteine through the conserved F or W. D genes are given only for firm matches. Expanded clones get a size class; other rows say once, few or many, or leave the size out.

TRBJ2-3 TRBV15 . TRBD2 TGTGCCACCAGAGGGAGGGGTTTCACAGATACGCAGTATTTT CATRGRGFTDTQYF
TRBJ1-6 TRBV6-5 . . TGTGCCAGCAGTTACTTTACCAGGGGCTCACCCCTCCACTTT CASSYFTRGSPLHF
TRBJ2-5 TRBV2 . . TGTGCCACTTTAGGGACTGCACAAGAGACCCAGTACTTC CATLGTAQETQYF
TRBJ1-1 TRBV15 once . TGTGCCACCAGCACCCGCACCATGAACACTGAAGCTTTCTTT CATSTRTMNTEAFF
TRBJ1-2 TRBV5-1 . . TGCGCCAGCAGCTTGGCAGCTAACTATGGCTACACCTTC CASSLAANYGYTF
TRBJ1-3 TRBV6-5 . . TGTGCCAGCAGTTACGGGGCTCCCTCTGGAAACACCATATATTTT CASSYGAPSGNTIYF
TRBJ2-3 TRBV7-2 . . TGTGCCAGCAGCTTAGGGGGGGGCGGAGATACGCAGTATTTT CASSLGGGGDTQYF
TRBJ1-1 TRBV6-6 . . TGTGCCAGCGTGAACACTGAAGCTTTCTTT CASVNTEAFF
TRBJ2-7 TRBV27 . TRBD1 TGTGCCAGCAGTTTATTGGGACAGGGGTCCTACGAGCAGTACTTC CASSLLGQGSYEQYF
TRBJ2-5 TRBV28 . . TGTGCCAGCGGGTCTTCCCAAGAGACCCAGTACTTC CASGSSQETQYF
TRBJ1-6 TRBV30 . . TGTGCCTGGAGTGTAAGGATGACCCTCCACTTT CAWSVRMTLHF
TRBJ1-2 TRBV15 . . TGTGCCACCAGCAGAGATCGGGCATCCCGAGGCTGCACCTTC CATSRDRASRGCTF
TRBJ1-2 TRBV6-1 . TRBD1 TGTGCCAGCAGGGTTGGGACAGCTAACTATGGCTACACCTTC CASRVGTANYGYTF
TRBJ1-1 TRBV29-1 . TRBD1 TGCAGCGTTGCCCGAGGGGGCTCTGAAGCTTTCTTT CSVARGGSEAFF
TRBJ1-3 TRBV9 . . TGTGCCAGCAGCCCCCAGGTCAGGGCGTTTGGAAACACCATATATTTT CASSPQVRAFGNTIYF
TRBJ2-7 TRBV27 . . TGTGCCAGCAGTATGAAACCCCCGAGGGCCGGGGACTACGAGCAGTACTTC CASSMKPPRAGDYEQYF
TRBJ1-1 TRBV11-3 . . TGTGCCAGCAGCTTATCGTTGGGCAGACTCCTGAACACTGAAGCTTTCTTT CASSLSLGRLLNTEAFF
TRBJ2-2 TRBV6-1 . TRBD2 TGTGCCAGTGGTGGAGCGGGACCGAACACCGGGGAGCTGTTTTTT CASGGAGPNTGELFF
TRBJ2-7 TRBV7-2 . . TGTGCCAGCAGCTCGGGACGGCGGGGACCCTACGAGCAGTACTTC CASSSGRRGPYEQYF
TRBJ2-3 TRBV5-1 . . TGCGCCAGCAGCTTGTCGGCGGGGGCTAGCACAGATACGCAGTATTTT CASSLSAGASTDTQYF
TRBJ1-1 TRBV28 . . TGTGCCAGCAGTTTTTTGCGAGCCTACACTGAAGCTTTCTTT CASSFLRAYTEAFF
TRBJ2-5 TRBV7-8 once . TGTGCCAGCAGCTTGAACGTTCAAGGGCAGGAGACCCAGTACTTC CASSLNVQGQETQYF
TRBJ2-1 TRBV25-1 once TRBD2 TGTGCCAGCAGTAGTAAGAGACTAGCGGGGGCATACAATGAGCAGTTCTTC CASSSKRLAGAYNEQFF
TRBJ2-7 TRBV7-8 . . TGTGCCAGCAGCTTAGTGGGAGGCTCCTACGAGCAGTACTTC CASSLVGGSYEQYF
TRBJ2-7 TRBV18 . . TGTGCCAGCTCACTTGACTTATCCTACGAGCAGTACTTC CASSLDLSYEQYF
TRBJ1-1 TRBV19 . . TGTGCCAGTAAGATACAGGTGAACACTGAAGCTTTCTTT CASKIQVNTEAFF
TRBJ1-2 TRBV5-6 . . TGTGCCAGCAGCTTGACCCCCGACTATGGCTACACCTTC CASSLTPDYGYTF
TRBJ2-1 TRBV6-5 . TRBD2 TGTGCCAGCAGTTACTCGGGACTAGCGGGGGGTAATGAGCAGTTCTTC CASSYSGLAGGNEQFF
TRBJ2-7 TRBV30 . . TGTGCTTTTTTAGCGGAGGCCTCCTACGAGCAGTACTTC CAFLAEASYEQYF
TRBJ1-4 TRBV27 . . TGTGCCAGCAGTTGGAGGGGTAATGCGGGAAATGAAAAACTGTTTTTT CASSWRGNAGNEKLFF
TRBJ1-2 TRBV11-2 few . TGTGCCAGCAGCTTATGGCTGGCGTATGGCTACACCTTC CASSLWLAYGYTF
TRBJ1-3 TRBV20-1 once . TGCAGTGCTAGCTTGGGAAACACCATATATTTT CSASLGNTIYF
TRBJ1-1 TRBV19 few . TGTGCCAGTAGTATCGGGGGCTCGAACACTGAAGCTTTCTTT CASSIGGSNTEAFF
TRBJ2-7 TRBV6-6 once . TGTGCCAGCAGTGGACAGCCCTCCTACGAGCAGTACTTC CASSGQPSYEQYF
TRBJ2-1 TRBV6-6 . . TGTGCCAGCATGCAAGATTCTGCCAATGAGCAGTTCTTC CASMQDSANEQFF
TRBJ1-1 TRBV5-1 . . TGCGCCAGCAGCTTGGAGGCGTGGAACACTGAAGCTTTCTTT CASSLEAWNTEAFF
TRBJ2-7 TRBV2 . TRBD1 TGTGCCAGCAGTGACCGGGACAGGATCCCCTACGAGCAGTACTTC CASSDRDRIPYEQYF
TRBJ1-1 TRBV7-6 . . TGTGCCAGCAGCTTAGAGACAGATTGGACTGAAGCTTTCTTT CASSLETDWTEAFF
TRBJ2-2 TRBV19 . TRBD1 TGTGCCAGTAGTATCCGGGACAGGGGGACCGGGGAGCTGTTTTTT CASSIRDRGTGELFF
TRBJ2-7 TRBV12-5 few . TGTGCTAGTGGTTTGGGGGTGTTGGCCTACGAGCAGTACTTC CASGLGVLAYEQYF
TRBJ2-7 TRBV6-1 once TRBD1 TGTGCCAGCAGTGAGACCTGGACAGGCGGCGGGGAGCAGTACTTC CASSETWTGGGEQYF
TRBJ1-2 TRBV7-2 . . TGTGCCAGCAGCTCGCCGGAGGGGGGGTATGGCTACACCTTC CASSSPEGGYGYTF
TRBJ2-1 TRBV30 . . TGTGCCTGGAGTTTAGGCCCCTTTAGTGAGCAGTTCTTC CAWSLGPFSEQFF
TRBJ2-2 TRBV15 . . TGTGCCACCAGCAGAGAGGGCGGTTCACACCGGGAGCTGTTTTTT CATSREGGSHRELFF
TRBJ2-3 TRBV5-1 . TRBD1 TGCGCCAGCAGAGGGACAGGGAGGGCAGATACGCAGTATTTT CASRGTGRADTQYF
TRBJ2-1 TRBV7-9 few . TGTGCCAGCAGCACTTACAATGAGCAGTTCTTC CASSTYNEQFF
TRBJ2-1 TRBV5-6 . . TGTGCCAGCAGCCGGGCCTCGATTTACAATGAGCAGTTCTTC CASSRASIYNEQFF
TRBJ1-1 TRBV15 . . TGTGCCACCAGCAGAGGTGGGGGGAACACTGAAGCTTTCTTT CATSRGGGNTEAFF
TRBJ1-1 TRBV7-9 . . TGTGCCAGCAGCACACAGGATCCCGGAAGTCCTGAAGCTTTCTTT CASSTQDPGSPEAFF
TRBJ2-1 TRBV5-5 . . TGTGCCAGCAGCACAGGCCGACTAGGTGCGGTCCATGAGCAGTTCTTC CASSTGRLGAVHEQFF